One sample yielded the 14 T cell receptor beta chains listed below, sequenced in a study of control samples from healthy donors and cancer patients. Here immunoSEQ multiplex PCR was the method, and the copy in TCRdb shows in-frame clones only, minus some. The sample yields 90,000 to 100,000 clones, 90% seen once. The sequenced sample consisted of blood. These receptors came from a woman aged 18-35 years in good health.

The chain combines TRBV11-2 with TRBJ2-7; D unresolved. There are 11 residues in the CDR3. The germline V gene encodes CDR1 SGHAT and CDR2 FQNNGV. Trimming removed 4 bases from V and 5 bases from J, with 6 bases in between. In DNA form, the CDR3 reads TGTGCCAGCAGCTCCCTCGACGAGCAGTACTTC. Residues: CASSSLDEQYF. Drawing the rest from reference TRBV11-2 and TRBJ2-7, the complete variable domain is EAGVAQSPRYKIIEKRQSVAFWCNPISGHATLYWYQQILGQGPKLLIQFQNNGVVDDSQLPKDRFSAERLKGVDSTLKIQPAKLEDSAVYLCASSSLDEQYFGPGTRLTVT.

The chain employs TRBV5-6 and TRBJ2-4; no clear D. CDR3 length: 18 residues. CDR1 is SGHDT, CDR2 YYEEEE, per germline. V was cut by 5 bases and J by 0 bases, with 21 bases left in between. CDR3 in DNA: TGTGCCAGCAGTTCCAAGAGGATAGAATATTTAGCCAAAAACATTCAGTACTTC. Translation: CASSSKRIEYLAKNIQYF.

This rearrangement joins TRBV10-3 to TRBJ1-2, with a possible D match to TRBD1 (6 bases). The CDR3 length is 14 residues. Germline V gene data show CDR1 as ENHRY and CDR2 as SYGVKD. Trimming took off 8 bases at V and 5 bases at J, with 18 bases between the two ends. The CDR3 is CAIWRGSLGYGYTF. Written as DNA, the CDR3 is TGTGCCATCTGGAGGGGGAGCCTTGGGTATGGCTACACCTTC.

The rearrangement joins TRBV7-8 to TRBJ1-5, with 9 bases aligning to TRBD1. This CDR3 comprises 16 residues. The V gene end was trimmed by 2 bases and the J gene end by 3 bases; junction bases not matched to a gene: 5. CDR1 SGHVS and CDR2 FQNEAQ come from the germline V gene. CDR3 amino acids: CASSLLGTGSNQPQHF. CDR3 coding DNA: TGTGCCAGCAGCTTATTAGGGACAGGGTCCAATCAGCCCCAGCATTTT.

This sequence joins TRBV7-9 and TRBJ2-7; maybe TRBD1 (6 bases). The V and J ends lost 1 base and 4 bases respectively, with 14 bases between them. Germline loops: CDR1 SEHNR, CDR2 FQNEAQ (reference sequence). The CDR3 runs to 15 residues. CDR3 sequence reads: CASSLVGQGIYEQYF. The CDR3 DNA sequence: TGTGCCAGCAGCTTAGTTGGGCAGGGGATTTACGAGCAGTACTTC.

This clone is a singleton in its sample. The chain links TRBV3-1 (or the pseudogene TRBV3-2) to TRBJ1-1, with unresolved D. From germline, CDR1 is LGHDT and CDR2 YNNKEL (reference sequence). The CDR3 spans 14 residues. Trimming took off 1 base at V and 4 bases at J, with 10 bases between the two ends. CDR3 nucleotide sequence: TGTGCCAGCAGCCAAGTAACCCGTCTCACTGAAGCTTTCTTT. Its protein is CASSQVTRLTEAFF.

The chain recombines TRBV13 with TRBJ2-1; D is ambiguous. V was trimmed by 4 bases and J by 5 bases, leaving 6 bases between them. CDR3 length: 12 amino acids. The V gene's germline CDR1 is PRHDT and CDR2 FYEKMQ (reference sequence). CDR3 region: CASSSTDNEQFF. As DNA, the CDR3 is TGTGCCAGCAGCTCCACAGACAATGAGCAGTTCTTC.

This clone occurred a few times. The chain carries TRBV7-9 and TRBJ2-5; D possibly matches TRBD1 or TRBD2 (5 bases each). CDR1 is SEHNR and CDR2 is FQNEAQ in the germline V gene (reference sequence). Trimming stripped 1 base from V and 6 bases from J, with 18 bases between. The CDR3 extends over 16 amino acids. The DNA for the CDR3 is TGTGCCAGCAGCTTAGAAGGGACGGGGAGTAGGAAGACCCAGTACTTC. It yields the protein CASSLEGTGSRKTQYF.

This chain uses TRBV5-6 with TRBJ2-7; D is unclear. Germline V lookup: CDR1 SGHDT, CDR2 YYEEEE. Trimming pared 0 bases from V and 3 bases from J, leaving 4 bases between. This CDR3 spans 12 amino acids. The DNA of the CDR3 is TGTGCCAGCAGCTTGGAACTCTACGAGCAGTACTTC. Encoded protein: CASSLELYEQYF.

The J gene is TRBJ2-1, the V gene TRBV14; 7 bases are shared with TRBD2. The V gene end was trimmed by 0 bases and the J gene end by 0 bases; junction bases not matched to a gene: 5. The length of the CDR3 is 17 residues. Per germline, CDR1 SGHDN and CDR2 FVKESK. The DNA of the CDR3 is TGTGCCAGCAGCCAAGATTGGGGGGGAAGCTCCTACAATGAGCAGTTCTTC. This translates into CASSQDWGGSSYNEQFF.

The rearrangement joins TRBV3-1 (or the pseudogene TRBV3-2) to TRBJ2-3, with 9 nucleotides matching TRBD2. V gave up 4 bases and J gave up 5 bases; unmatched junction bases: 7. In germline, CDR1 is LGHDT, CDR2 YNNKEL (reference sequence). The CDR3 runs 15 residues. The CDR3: CASSPLAGAVDTQYF. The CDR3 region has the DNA TGTGCCAGCAGCCCTTTAGCGGGGGCGGTAGATACGCAGTATTTT.

Here the CDR3 DNA reads TGCGCCAGCCGGAACCTACTTCGAGACTCCTACGAGCAGTACTTC. This translates into CASRNLLRDSYEQYF. The V call is TRBV4-1, the J call TRBJ2-7; D remains unclear. This CDR3 is built from 15 residues. Trimming shortened V by 8 bases and J by 0 bases, and 17 bases separated the two germline ends. From germline, CDR1 is MGHRA and CDR2 YSYEKL.

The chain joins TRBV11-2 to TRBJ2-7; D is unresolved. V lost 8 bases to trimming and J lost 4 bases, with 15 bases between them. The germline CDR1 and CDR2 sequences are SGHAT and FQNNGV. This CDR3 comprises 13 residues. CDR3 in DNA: TGTGCCAGCCGCGATCCACCCGAGTACGAGCAGTACTTC. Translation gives CASRDPPEYEQYF.

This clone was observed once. CDR3 sequence reads: CASSYVQGYGYTF. Written as DNA, the CDR3 is TGTGCCAGCAGTTACGTCCAGGGCTATGGCTACACCTTC. The V and J genes are TRBV6-5 and TRBJ1-2; tentative D call: TRBD1 (5 bases). This CDR3 has 13 amino acids. V was trimmed by 2 bases and J by 4 bases, leaving 8 bases between them. The germline V gene encodes CDR1 MNHEY and CDR2 SVGAGI.